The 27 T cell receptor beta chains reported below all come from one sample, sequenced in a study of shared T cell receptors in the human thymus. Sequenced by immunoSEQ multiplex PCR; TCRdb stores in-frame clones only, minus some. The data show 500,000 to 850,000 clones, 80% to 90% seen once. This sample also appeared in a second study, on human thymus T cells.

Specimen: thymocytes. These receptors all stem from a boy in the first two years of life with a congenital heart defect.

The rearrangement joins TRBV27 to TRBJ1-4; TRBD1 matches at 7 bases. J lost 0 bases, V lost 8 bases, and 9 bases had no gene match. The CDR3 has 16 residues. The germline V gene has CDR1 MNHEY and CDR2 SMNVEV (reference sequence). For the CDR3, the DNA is TGTGCCAGCGGAACAGGGGAGCGAACAACTAATGAAAAACTGTTTTTT. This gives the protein CASGTGERTTNEKLFF.

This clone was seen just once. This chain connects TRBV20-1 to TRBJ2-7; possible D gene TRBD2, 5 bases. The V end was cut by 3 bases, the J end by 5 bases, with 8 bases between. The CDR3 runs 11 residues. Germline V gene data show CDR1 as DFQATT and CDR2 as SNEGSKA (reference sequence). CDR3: CSASRTHEQYF. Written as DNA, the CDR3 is TGCAGTGCTAGCCGGACTCACGAGCAGTACTTC.

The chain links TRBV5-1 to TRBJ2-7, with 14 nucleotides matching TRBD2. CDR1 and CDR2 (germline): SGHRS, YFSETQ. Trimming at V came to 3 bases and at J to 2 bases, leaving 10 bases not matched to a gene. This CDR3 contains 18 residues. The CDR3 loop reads CASSWKTSGGAWPYEQYF. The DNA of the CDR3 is TGCGCCAGCAGCTGGAAGACTAGCGGGGGGGCCTGGCCCTACGAGCAGTACTTC.

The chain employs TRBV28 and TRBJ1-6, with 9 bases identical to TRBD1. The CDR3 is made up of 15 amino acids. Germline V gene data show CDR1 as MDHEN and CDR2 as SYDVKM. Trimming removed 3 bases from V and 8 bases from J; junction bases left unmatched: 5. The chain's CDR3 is CASSLGGTGHSPLHF. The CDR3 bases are TGTGCCAGCAGTTTGGGTGGGACAGGGCATTCACCCCTCCACTTT.

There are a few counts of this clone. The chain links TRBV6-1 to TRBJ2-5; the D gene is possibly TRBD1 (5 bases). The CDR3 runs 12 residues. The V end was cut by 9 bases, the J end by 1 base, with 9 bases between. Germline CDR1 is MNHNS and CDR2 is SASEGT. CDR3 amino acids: CASRQSQETQYF. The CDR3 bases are TGTGCCAGTCGACAGTCCCAAGAGACCCAGTACTTC.

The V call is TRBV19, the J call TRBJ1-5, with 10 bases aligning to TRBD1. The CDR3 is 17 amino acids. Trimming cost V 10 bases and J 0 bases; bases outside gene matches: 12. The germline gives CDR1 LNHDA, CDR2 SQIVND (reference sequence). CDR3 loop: CAKQGQGYWGSNQPQHF. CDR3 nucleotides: TGTGCCAAGCAGGGACAGGGGTATTGGGGTAGCAATCAGCCCCAGCATTTT.

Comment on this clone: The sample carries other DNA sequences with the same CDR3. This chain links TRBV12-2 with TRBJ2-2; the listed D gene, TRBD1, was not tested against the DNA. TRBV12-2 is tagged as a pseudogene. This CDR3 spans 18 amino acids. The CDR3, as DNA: TGTGCAAGTCGCTACCGCTCGATCGGACAGGGAGTTACCGGGGAGCTGTTTTTT. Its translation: CASRYRSIGQGVTGELFF.

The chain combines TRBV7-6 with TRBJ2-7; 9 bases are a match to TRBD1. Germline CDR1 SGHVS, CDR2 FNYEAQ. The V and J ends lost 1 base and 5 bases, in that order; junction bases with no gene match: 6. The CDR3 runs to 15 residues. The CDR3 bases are TGTGCCAGCAGCTTAGTAGGACAGGGGAGCCACGAGCAGTACTTC. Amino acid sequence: CASSLVGQGSHEQYF.

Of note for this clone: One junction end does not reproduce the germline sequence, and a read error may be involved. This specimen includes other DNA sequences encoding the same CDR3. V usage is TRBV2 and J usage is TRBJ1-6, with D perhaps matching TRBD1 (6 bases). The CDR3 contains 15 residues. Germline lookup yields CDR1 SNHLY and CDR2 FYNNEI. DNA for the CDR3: TGTGCCAGCACGAAACCGGGACAATATAATTCCCCCCTCCACTTT. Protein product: CASTKPGQYNSPLHF.

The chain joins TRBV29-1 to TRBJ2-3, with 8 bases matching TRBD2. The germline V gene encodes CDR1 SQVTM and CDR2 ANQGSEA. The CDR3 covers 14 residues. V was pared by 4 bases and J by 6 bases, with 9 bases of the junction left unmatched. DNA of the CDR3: TGCAGCGTTGGAAGGCGGGAGGAGGAGGATACGCAGTATTTT. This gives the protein CSVGRREEEDTQYF.

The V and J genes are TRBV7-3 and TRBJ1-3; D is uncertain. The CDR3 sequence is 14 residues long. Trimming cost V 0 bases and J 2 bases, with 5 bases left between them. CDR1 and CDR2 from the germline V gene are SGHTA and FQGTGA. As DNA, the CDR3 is TGTGCCAGCAGCTTAACCGGGGCTGGAAACACCATATATTTT. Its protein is CASSLTGAGNTIYF.

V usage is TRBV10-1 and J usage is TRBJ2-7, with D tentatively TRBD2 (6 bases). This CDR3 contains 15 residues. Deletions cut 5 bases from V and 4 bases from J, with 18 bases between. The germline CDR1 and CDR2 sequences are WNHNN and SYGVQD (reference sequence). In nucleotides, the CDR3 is TGCGCCAGCAGTCCCCTCTCGCGGGATCCATACGAGCAGTACTTC. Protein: CASSPLSRDPYEQYF.

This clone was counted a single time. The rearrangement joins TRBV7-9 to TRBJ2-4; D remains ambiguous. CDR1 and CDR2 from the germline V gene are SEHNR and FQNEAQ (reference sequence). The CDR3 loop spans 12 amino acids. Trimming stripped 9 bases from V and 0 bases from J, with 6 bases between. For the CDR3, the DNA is TGTGCCAGGAGACTAGCCAAAAACATTCAGTACTTC. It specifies CARRLAKNIQYF.

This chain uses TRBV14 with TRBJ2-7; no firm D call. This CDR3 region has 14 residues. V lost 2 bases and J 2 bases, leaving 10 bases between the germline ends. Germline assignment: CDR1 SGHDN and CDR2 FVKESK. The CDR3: CASSQNVRAYEQYF. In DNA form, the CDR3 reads TGTGCCAGCAGCCAAAATGTCCGGGCCTACGAGCAGTACTTC.

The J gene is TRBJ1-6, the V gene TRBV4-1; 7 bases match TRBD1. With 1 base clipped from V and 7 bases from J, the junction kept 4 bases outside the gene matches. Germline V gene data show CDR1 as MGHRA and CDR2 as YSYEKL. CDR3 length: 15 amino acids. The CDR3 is CASSQGGTVNSPLHF. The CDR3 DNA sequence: TGCGCCAGCAGCCAAGGAGGGACAGTCAATTCACCCCTCCACTTT.

CDR3 nucleotide sequence: TGTGCCAGCACCCCCTGCGGTGGGGCTAGCGGGAGGGAATTTACGCAGTATTTT. It codes for CASTPCGGASGREFTQYF. The chain employs TRBV7-9 and TRBJ2-3, with TRBD2 matching over 12 bases. The CDR3 length is 18 residues. Trimming took 7 bases from V and 8 from J; bases not matched to a gene: 19. Germline V gene sequence: CDR1 SEHNR, CDR2 FQNEAQ (reference sequence).

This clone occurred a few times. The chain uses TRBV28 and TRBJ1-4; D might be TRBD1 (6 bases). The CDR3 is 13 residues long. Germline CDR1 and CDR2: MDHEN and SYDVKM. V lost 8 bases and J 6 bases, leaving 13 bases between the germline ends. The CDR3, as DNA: TGTGCCAGCGTAGGGCAGGGGCATGAAAAACTGTTTTTT. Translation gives CASVGQGHEKLFF. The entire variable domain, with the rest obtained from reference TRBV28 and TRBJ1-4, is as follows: DVKVTQSSRYLVKRTGEKVFLECVQDMDHENMFWYRQDPGLGLRLIYFSYDVKMKEKGDIPEGYSVSREKKERFSLILESASTNQTSMYLCASVGQGHEKLFFGSGTQLSVL.

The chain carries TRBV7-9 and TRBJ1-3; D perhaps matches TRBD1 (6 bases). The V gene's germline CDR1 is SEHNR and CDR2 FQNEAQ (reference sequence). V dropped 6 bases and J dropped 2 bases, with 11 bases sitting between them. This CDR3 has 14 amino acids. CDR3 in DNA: TGTGCCAGCAGACCGGACAGCGCTGGAAACACCATATATTTT. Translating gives CASRPDSAGNTIYF.

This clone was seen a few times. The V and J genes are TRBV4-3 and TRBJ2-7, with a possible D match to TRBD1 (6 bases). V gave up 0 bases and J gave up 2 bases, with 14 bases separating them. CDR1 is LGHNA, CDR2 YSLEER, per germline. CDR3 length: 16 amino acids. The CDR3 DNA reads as TGCGCCAGCAGCCAAGAAAGGGGGAAAGCGGCCTACGAGCAGTACTTC. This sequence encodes CASSQERGKAAYEQYF.

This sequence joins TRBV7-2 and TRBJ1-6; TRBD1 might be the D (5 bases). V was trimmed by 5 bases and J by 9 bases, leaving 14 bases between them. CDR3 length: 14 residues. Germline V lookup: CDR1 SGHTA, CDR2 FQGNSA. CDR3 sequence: CASSPQGFSSPLHF. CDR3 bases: TGTGCCAGCAGCCCCCAGGGATTTAGTTCACCCCTCCACTTT.

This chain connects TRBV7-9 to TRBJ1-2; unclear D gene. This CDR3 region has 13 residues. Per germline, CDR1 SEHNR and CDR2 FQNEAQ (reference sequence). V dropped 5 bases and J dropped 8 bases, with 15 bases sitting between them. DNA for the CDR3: TGTGCCAGCAGCCCCCAAGCGGTGAGCGGCTACACCTTC. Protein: CASSPQAVSGYTF.

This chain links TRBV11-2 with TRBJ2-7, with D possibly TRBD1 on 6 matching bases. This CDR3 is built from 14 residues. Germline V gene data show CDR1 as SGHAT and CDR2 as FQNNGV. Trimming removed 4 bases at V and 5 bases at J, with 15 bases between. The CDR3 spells CASSSPRTAHEQYF. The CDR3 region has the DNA TGTGCCAGCAGCTCTCCTCGGACAGCCCACGAGCAGTACTTC.

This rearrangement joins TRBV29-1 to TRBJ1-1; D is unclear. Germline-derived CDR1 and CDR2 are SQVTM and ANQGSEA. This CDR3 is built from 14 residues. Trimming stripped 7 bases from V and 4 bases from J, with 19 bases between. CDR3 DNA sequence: TGCAGCGCCGAGTCCGGGGTGAAAGGCACTGAAGCTTTCTTT. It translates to CSAESGVKGTEAFF.

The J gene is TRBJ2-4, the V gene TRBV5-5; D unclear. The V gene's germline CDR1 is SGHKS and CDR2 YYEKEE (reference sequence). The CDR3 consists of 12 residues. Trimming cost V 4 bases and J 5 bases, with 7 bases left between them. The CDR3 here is CASSRHQNIQYF. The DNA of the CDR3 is TGTGCCAGCAGCAGACACCAAAACATTCAGTACTTC.

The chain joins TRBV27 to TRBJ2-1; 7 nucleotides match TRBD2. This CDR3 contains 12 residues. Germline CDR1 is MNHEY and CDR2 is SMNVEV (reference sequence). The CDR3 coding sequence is TGTGCAGCGGGACTACCGAACAATGAGCAGTTCTTC. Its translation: CAAGLPNNEQFF.

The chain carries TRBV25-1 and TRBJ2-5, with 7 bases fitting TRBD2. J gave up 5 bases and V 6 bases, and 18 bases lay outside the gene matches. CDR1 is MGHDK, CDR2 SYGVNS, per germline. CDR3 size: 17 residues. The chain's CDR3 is CASSQQNQTGGGETQYF. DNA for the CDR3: TGTGCCAGCAGCCAACAAAACCAAACGGGAGGCGGGGAGACCCAGTACTTC.

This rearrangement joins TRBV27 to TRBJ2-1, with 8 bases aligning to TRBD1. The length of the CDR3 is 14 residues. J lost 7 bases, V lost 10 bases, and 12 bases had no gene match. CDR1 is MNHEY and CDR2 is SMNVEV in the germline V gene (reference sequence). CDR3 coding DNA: TGTGCCACCTGGACAGGGCTAACGAGAAATGAGCAGTTCTTC. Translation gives CATWTGLTRNEQFF.